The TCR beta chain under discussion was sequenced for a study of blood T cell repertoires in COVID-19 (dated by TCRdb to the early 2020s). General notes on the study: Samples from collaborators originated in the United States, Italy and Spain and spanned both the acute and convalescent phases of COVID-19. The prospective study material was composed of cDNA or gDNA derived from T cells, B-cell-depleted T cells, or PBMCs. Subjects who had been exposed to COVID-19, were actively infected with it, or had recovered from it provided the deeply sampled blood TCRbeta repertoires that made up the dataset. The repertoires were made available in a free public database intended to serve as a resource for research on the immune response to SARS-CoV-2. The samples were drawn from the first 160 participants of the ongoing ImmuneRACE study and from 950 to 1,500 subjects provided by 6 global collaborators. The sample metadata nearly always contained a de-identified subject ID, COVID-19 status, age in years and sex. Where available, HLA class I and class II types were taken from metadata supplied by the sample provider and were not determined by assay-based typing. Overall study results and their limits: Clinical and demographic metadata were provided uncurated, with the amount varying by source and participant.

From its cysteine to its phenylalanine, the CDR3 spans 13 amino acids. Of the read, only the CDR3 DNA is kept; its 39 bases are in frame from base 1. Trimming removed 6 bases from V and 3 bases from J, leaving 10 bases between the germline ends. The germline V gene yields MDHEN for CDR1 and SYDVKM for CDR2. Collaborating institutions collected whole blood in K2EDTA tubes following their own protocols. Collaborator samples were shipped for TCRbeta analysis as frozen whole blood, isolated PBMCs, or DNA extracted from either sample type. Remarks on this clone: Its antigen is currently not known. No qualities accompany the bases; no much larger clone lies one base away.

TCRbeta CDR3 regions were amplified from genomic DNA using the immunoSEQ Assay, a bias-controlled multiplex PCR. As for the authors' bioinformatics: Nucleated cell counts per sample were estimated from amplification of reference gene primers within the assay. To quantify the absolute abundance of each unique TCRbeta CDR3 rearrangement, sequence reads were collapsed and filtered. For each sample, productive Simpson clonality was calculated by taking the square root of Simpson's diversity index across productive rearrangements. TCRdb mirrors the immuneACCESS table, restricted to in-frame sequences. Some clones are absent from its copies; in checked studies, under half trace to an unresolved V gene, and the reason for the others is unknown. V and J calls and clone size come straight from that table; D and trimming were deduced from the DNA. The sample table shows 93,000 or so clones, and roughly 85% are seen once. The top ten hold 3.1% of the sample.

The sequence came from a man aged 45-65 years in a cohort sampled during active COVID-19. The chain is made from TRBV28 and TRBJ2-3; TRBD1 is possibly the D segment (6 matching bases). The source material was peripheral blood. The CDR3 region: CASSTTGTDTQYF. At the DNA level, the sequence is TGTGCCAGCAGCACTACAGGGACAGATACGCAGTATTTT.